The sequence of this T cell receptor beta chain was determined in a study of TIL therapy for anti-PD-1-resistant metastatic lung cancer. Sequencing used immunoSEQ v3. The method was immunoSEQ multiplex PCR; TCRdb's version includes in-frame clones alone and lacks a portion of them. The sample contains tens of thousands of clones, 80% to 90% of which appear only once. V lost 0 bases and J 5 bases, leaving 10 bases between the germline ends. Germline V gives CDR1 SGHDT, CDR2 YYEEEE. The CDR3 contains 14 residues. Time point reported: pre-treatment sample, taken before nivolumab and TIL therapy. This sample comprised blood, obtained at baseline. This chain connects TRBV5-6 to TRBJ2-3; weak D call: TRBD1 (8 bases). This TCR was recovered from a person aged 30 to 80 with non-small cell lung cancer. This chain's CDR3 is CASSLDRGGDTQYF. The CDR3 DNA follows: TGTGCCAGCAGCTTGGACAGGGGGGGAGATACGCAGTATTTT.